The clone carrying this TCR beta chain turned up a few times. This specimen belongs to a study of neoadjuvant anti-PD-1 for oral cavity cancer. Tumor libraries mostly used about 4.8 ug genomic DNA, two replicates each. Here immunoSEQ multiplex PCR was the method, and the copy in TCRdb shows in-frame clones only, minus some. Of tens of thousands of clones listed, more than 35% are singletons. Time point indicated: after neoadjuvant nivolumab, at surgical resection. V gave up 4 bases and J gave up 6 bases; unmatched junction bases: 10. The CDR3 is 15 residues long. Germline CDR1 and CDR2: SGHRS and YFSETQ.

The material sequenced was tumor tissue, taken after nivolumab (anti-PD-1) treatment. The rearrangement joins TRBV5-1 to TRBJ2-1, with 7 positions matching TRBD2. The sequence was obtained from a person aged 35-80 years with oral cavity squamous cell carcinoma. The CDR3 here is CASSTAGVHGNEQFF. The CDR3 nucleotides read TGCGCCAGCAGCACGGCGGGAGTCCATGGCAATGAGCAGTTCTTC.